This T cell receptor (beta chain) was documented in a study of cytomegalovirus exposure and HLA in healthy donors. The PCR contained 60 Vbeta and 13 Jbeta primers. The table came from immunoSEQ multiplex PCR; TCRdb's copy has only in-frame clones and leaves some out. Among fewer than 200,000 clones, roughly 87% were seen once, and the ten largest hold 1.5% to 2%. The CDR3 loop spans 18 amino acids. Germline-derived CDR1 and CDR2 are LGHNA and YSLEER. Trimming took 2 bases from V and 4 from J, leaving 18 bases between them. The rearrangement links TRBV4-3 to TRBJ2-6; tentatively, D is TRBD2 (5 bases). The clonotype was recovered from a man aged 45-65 years in good health and CMV-seronegative. The sequencing input was PBMCs. The CDR3 nucleotides read TGCGCCAGCAGCCAACGGAGTTCGGGATCGGGCGGGGCCAACGTCCTGACTTTC. Translated, it gives CASSQRSSGSGGANVLTF.